A single sample gave rise to the 5 T cell receptor beta chains below, sequenced in a study of control samples from healthy donors and cancer patients. Profiling relied on immunoSEQ multiplex PCR, and the TCRdb table lists in-frame clones only, not all of them. The sample lists some 150,000 clones; about 93% were seen once. The specimen was blood. These receptors all come from a man aged 45-60 years in good health.

Only one count was recorded for this clone. The gene calls are TRBV10-3 and TRBJ2-1; D unclear. Germline CDR1 reads ENHRY; CDR2 reads SYGVKD. The V end was cut by 7 bases, the J end by 6 bases, with 10 bases between. CDR3 length: 12 residues. The CDR3 is CAIKASRNEQFF. The CDR3 DNA follows: TGTGCCATCAAGGCGTCACGCAATGAGCAGTTCTTC.

The chain combines TRBV6-6 with TRBJ2-1, with D perhaps given as TRBD1 or TRBD2 (6 bases each). The CDR3 runs to 15 residues. V was trimmed by 3 bases and J by 2 bases, leaving 11 bases between them. Germline V lookup: CDR1 MNHNY, CDR2 SVGAGI (reference sequence). The CDR3 here is CASSYSGGPYNEQFF. The CDR3 DNA reads TGTGCCAGCAGTTATTCCGGGGGCCCCTACAATGAGCAGTTCTTC.

The chain is built from TRBV5-1 and TRBJ2-3, with TRBD2 matching 11 bases. This CDR3 is built from 17 residues. V shed 6 bases and J 4 bases; nucleotides not matched to a gene: 13. The germline V gene encodes CDR1 SGHRS and CDR2 YFSETQ. CDR3 sequence: CASTSHLTSGIADTQYF. The CDR3 nucleotides are TGCGCCAGCACTTCCCACTTGACTAGCGGGATAGCAGATACGCAGTATTTT.

CDR3 nucleotides: TGCGCCAGCAGCTCGACTAGCGGGAACAATGAGCAGTTCTTC. This encodes CASSSTSGNNEQFF. The chain couples TRBV5-1 to TRBJ2-1; 11 nucleotides align to TRBD2. CDR1 is SGHRS and CDR2 is YFSETQ in the germline V gene. Trimming at V came to 3 bases and at J to 5 bases, leaving 1 base not matched to a gene. CDR3 length: 14 residues.

The CDR3 DNA sequence: TGTGCCAGCAGCAACCCCGGGACAGGGAATGAAAAACTGTTTTTT. Residues: CASSNPGTGNEKLFF. The chain joins TRBV3-1 (or the pseudogene TRBV3-2) to TRBJ1-4, with 9 bases matching TRBD1. Germline V gene lookup returns CDR1 LGHDT and CDR2 YNNKEL (reference sequence). The junction had 6 bases not matched to a gene; V was cut back by 5 bases and J by 5 bases. The length of the CDR3 is 15 residues.